This T cell receptor (beta chain) came from a study of cytomegalovirus exposure and HLA in healthy donors. A note on this clone: The antigen is undetermined.

The PCR made use of 60 Vbeta and 13 Jbeta primers. Assay: immunoSEQ multiplex PCR; the TCRdb copy retains only in-frame clones and omits some. The table lists approximately 100,000 clones, around 73% of them singletons, with about 8.4% in the top ten. Study-wide findings and caveats: It was 150 to 200 TCR beta chains that were listed as cytomegalovirus-associated.

Though probably carrying unrecorded immune exposures, donors were nominally healthy at sampling. Trimming cost V 4 bases and J 5 bases; bases outside gene matches: 10. CDR1 LNHDA and CDR2 SQIVND come from the germline V gene (reference sequence). The CDR3 is made up of 16 amino acids. The sequencing sample was made of PBMCs. This clonotype was obtained from a man aged 40-50 years in good health and CMV-seronegative. The chain couples TRBV19 to TRBJ2-1; 8 bases fit TRBD2. CDR3 DNA sequence: TGTGCCAGTAGTAGGTTTCCAGCGGGGGACCACAATGAGCAGTTCTTC. Translated, it gives CASSRFPAGDHNEQFF. Full variable domain (rest looked up from reference TRBV19 and TRBJ2-1): DGGITQSPKYLFRKEGQNVTLSCEQNLNHDAMYWYRQDPGQGLRLIYYSQIVNDFQKGDIAEGYSVSREKKESFPLTVTSAQKNPTAFYLCASSRFPAGDHNEQFFGPGTRLTVL.